Following are 29 T cell receptor beta chains from one sample sequenced in a study of T cell changes during pregnancy in multiple sclerosis. The method was immunoSEQ multiplex PCR; TCRdb's version includes in-frame clones alone and lacks a portion of them. In the table there are about 52,000 clones, roughly 92% of which are singletons. Sequenced material: CD4+ T cells from peripheral blood mononuclear cells, taken before pregnancy. These receptors were taken from a female donor with multiple sclerosis, enrolled in a pregnancy study.

CDR3 coding DNA: TGCGCCAGCAGCTTACATCGGGGAATGAACACTGAAGCTTTCTTT. This codes for CASSLHRGMNTEAFF. This chain uses TRBV5-1 with TRBJ1-1; unclear D gene. The germline V gene encodes CDR1 SGHRS and CDR2 YFSETQ. The CDR3 consists of 15 residues. Trimming shortened V by 2 bases and J by 0 bases, and 11 bases separated the two germline ends.

The CDR3 nucleotides are TGTGCCAGCAGCTTACTGTCAGATACGCAGTATTTT. Its protein product is CASSLLSDTQYF. The J gene is TRBJ2-3, the V gene TRBV7-3; no firm D call. The CDR3 has 12 residues. V lost 2 bases to trimming and J lost 4 bases, with 4 bases between them. CDR1 SGHTA and CDR2 FQGTGA come from the germline V gene. Supplemented by reference TRBV7-3 and TRBJ2-3, the full variable domain reads GAGVSQTPSNKVTEKGKYVELRCDPISGHTALYWYRQSLGQGPEFLIYFQGTGAADDSGLPNDRFFAVRPEGSVSTLKIQRTERGDSAVYLCASSLLSDTQYFGPGTRLTVL.

V and J are TRBV6-7 and TRBJ2-7; a weak D match, TRBD2 (5 bases). TRBV6-7 is an ORF, and what it does is uncertain. The length of the CDR3 is 15 residues. V dropped 4 bases and J dropped 2 bases, with 15 bases sitting between them. This chain's CDR3 is CASSFGLRDTYEQYF. The DNA of the CDR3 is TGTGCCAGCAGTTTCGGTTTACGGGATACCTACGAGCAGTACTTC.

The chain employs TRBV28 and TRBJ1-2; perhaps TRBD1 as D (6 bases). Deletions cut 8 bases from V and 2 bases from J, with 15 bases between. CDR1 and CDR2 from the germline V gene are MDHEN and SYDVKM. The CDR3 is 14 amino acids. In nucleotides, the CDR3 is TGTGCCAGCGAGACCGCTCAGGGGAACTATGGCTACACCTTC. Translation gives CASETAQGNYGYTF.

The V and J genes are TRBV7-2 and TRBJ2-7, with 7 nucleotides matching TRBD2. The CDR3 has 12 amino acids. The junction had 5 bases not matched to a gene; V was cut back by 5 bases and J by 7 bases. The germline V gene encodes CDR1 SGHTA and CDR2 FQGNSA. In nucleotides, the CDR3 is TGTGCCAGCAGCCCCATAGCGGGTGAGCAGTACTTC. Translating gives CASSPIAGEQYF.

The chain uses TRBV7-9 and TRBJ2-4; D is possibly TRBD1 (5 bases). The CDR3 consists of 12 residues. The V end was cut by 3 bases, the J end by 9 bases, with 9 bases between. Germline assignment: CDR1 SEHNR and CDR2 FQNEAQ (reference sequence). The CDR3: CASSFSQGIQYF. CDR3 nucleotide sequence: TGTGCCAGCAGCTTTTCTCAGGGCATTCAGTACTTC.

The rearrangement uses TRBV7-6 and TRBJ2-2; tentatively, D is TRBD1 (6 bases). This CDR3 is built from 14 residues. V dropped 4 bases and J dropped 4 bases, with 10 bases sitting between them. Germline CDR1 is SGHVS and CDR2 is FNYEAQ. The CDR3 DNA sequence: TGTGCCAGCAGCTCGACAGGTTTCACCGGGGAGCTGTTTTTT. Translation gives CASSSTGFTGELFF.

The V gene is TRBV5-1, the J gene TRBJ2-2; D perhaps matches TRBD2 (6 bases). The germline V gene encodes CDR1 SGHRS and CDR2 YFSETQ. The CDR3 spans 14 residues. V was pared by 0 bases and J by 6 bases, with 9 bases between. CDR3 protein: CASSLDSGPGELFF. The DNA of the CDR3 is TGCGCCAGCAGCTTGGACAGCGGGCCCGGGGAGCTGTTTTTT.

The V call is TRBV5-8, the J call TRBJ2-3, with D possibly matching TRBD2 (6 bases). With 1 base removed from V and 2 bases from J, the gap between germline ends came to 11 bases. Germline-derived CDR1 and CDR2 are SGHTS and YDEGEE. The CDR3 is 15 residues long. The CDR3 DNA is TGTGCCAGCAGCTTGTTGGGGGGTCTCACAGATACGCAGTATTTT. This sequence encodes CASSLLGGLTDTQYF. Together with reference TRBV5-8 and TRBJ2-3, the CDR3 gives the full variable domain: EAGVTQSPTHLIKTRGQQATLRCSPISGHTSVYWYQQALGLGLQFLLWYDEGEERNRGNFPPRFSGRQFPNYSSELNVNALELEDSALYLCASSLLGGLTDTQYFGPGTRLTVL.

This chain uses TRBV6-6 with TRBJ1-5; possible D gene TRBD1, 6 bases. CDR3 length equals 15 residues. Per germline, CDR1 MNHNY and CDR2 SVGAGI (reference sequence). V lost 2 bases, J lost 0 bases, and 8 bases lay in between. The CDR3 here is CASSYGQHSNQPQHF. The CDR3 DNA reads as TGTGCCAGCAGTTACGGACAGCATAGCAATCAGCCCCAGCATTTT.

This clone was counted once. The chain links TRBV28 to TRBJ2-1; D perhaps matches TRBD1 (6 bases). CDR1 MDHEN and CDR2 SYDVKM come from the germline V gene. This CDR3 contains 15 residues. The V end lost 3 bases, the J end lost 5 bases, and 14 bases lay between the germline ends. This chain's CDR3 is CASSFAGTFDNEQFF. Written as DNA, the CDR3 is TGTGCCAGCAGTTTTGCAGGGACATTCGACAATGAGCAGTTCTTC.

The chain is built from TRBV5-1 and TRBJ2-7; a possible D gene is TRBD2 (5 bases). Trimming stripped 3 bases from V and 7 bases from J, with 14 bases between. Germline V gene data show CDR1 as SGHRS and CDR2 as YFSETQ. CDR3 length: 13 residues. The CDR3 sequence is CASSYDGVGEQYF. CDR3 in DNA: TGCGCCAGCAGCTACGACGGGGTGGGGGAGCAGTACTTC.

V gene TRBV5-1 combines with J gene TRBJ2-5; TRBD1 matches at 7 bases. V lost 0 bases to trimming and J lost 4 bases; unmatched junction nucleotides: 6. This CDR3 contains 15 residues. The germline gives CDR1 SGHRS, CDR2 YFSETQ. CDR3 region: CASSLALTGAETQYF. The CDR3 DNA follows: TGCGCCAGCAGCTTGGCCCTTACAGGGGCAGAGACCCAGTACTTC. Variable domain in full (rest from reference TRBV5-1 and TRBJ2-5): KAGVTQTPRYLIKTRGQQVTLSCSPISGHRSVSWYQQTPGQGLQFLFEYFSETQRNKGNFPGRFSGRQFSNSRSEMNVSTLELGDSALYLCASSLALTGAETQYFGPGTRLLVL.

The genes are TRBV19 and TRBJ1-2, with D possibly being TRBD1 (5 bases). Trimming shortened V by 4 bases and J by 4 bases, and 10 bases separated the two germline ends. Germline CDR1 reads LNHDA; CDR2 reads SQIVND (reference sequence). CDR3 length: 13 amino acids. The CDR3 nucleotides read TGTGCCAGTAGTAAGGAGGGGAGCTATGGCTACACCTTC. As protein: CASSKEGSYGYTF.

The chain employs TRBV7-3 and TRBJ2-1; 11 positions match TRBD2. V lost 5 bases to trimming and J lost 7 bases; unmatched junction nucleotides: 7. The CDR3 is 15 amino acids. From germline, CDR1 is SGHTA and CDR2 FQGTGA. The CDR3 loop is CASSLLAGDRNEQFF. The CDR3 nucleotides read TGTGCCAGCAGCCTACTAGCGGGAGATCGGAATGAGCAGTTCTTC.

The V call is TRBV7-9, the J call TRBJ2-5, with 10 bases aligning to TRBD2. Judging by the DNA end, TRBJ2-7 fits better; the J call may be wrong. The CDR3 is made up of 13 amino acids. The germline V gene encodes CDR1 SEHNR and CDR2 FQNEAQ (reference sequence). The CDR3 nucleotides are TGTGCCAGCAGCGCGAGCGGGAGGGGCGAGCAGTACTTC. This sequence encodes CASSASGRGEQYF.

The J gene is TRBJ2-6, the V gene TRBV27; D perhaps matches TRBD1 (5 bases). The CDR3 is 15 residues long. The V end lost 10 bases, the J end lost 0 bases, and 13 bases lay between the germline ends. Germline lookup yields CDR1 MNHEY and CDR2 SMNVEV (reference sequence). Here the CDR3 reads CATSDNFSGANVLTF. The DNA of the CDR3 is TGTGCCACCTCGGACAACTTCTCTGGGGCCAACGTCCTGACTTTC.

The chain uses TRBV5-5 and TRBJ2-7; D possibly corresponds to TRBD1 (6 bases). CDR1 and CDR2 (germline): SGHKS, YYEKEE (reference sequence). CDR3 length: 17 amino acids. Between the trimmed V and J ends, which lost 0 bases and 4 bases, there was a span of 20 bases. This CDR3 is CASSLDLFGTLLYEQYF. The CDR3 coding sequence is TGTGCCAGCAGCTTGGACCTTTTCGGGACACTATTATACGAGCAGTACTTC. Combining the CDR3 with reference TRBV5-5 and TRBJ2-7 gives the whole variable domain DAGVTQSPTHLIKTRGQQVTLRCSPISGHKSVSWYQQVLGQGPQFIFQYYEKEERGRGNFPDRFSARQFPNYSSELNVNALLLGDSALYLCASSLDLFGTLLYEQYFGPGTRLTVT.

This chain uses TRBV11-3 with TRBJ2-1, with 7 bases that match TRBD1. V shed 1 base, J shed 0 bases, and the junction held 0 bases outside the gene matches. The germline V gene encodes CDR1 SGHNT and CDR2 YENEEA. CDR3 length: 15 amino acids. CDR3 region: CASSLGQGSYNEQFF. The CDR3 DNA follows: TGTGCCAGCAGCTTAGGACAGGGCTCCTACAATGAGCAGTTCTTC.

This sequence joins TRBV18 and TRBJ2-3; perhaps TRBD2 as D (6 bases). The germline CDR1 and CDR2 sequences are KGHSH and LQKENI. Trimming left V 3 bases short and J 2 bases short, with 15 bases between. This CDR3 is 16 amino acids long. The CDR3 coding sequence is TGTGCCAGCTCACCGGGGAGGAAGGGGCCCACAGATACGCAGTATTTT. It specifies CASSPGRKGPTDTQYF.

This clone was counted a single time. The chain recombines TRBV15 with TRBJ1-4; tentatively, D is TRBD1 (5 bases). Germline assignment: CDR1 LNHNV and CDR2 YYDKDF (reference sequence). The V end was cut by 5 bases, the J end by 4 bases, with 14 bases between. The CDR3 consists of 15 residues. The CDR3 DNA sequence: TGTGCCACCAGCCCCGGGGGACGGAATAATGAAAAACTGTTTTTT. Its protein product is CATSPGGRNNEKLFF.

V and J are TRBV5-1 and TRBJ2-7; D is possibly TRBD1 (6 bases). The CDR3 contains 15 residues. The V and J ends lost 3 bases and 0 bases respectively, with 13 bases between them. Germline CDR1 and CDR2: SGHRS and YFSETQ. CDR3 sequence: CASSSAGTPSYEQYF. The CDR3 nucleotides are TGCGCCAGCAGCTCGGCCGGGACACCCTCCTACGAGCAGTACTTC.

The chain combines TRBV19 with TRBJ1-1, with a possible D match to TRBD1 (5 bases). The CDR3 consists of 16 residues. Germline lookup yields CDR1 LNHDA and CDR2 SQIVND (reference sequence). Trimming pared 3 bases from V and 0 bases from J, leaving 14 bases between. In nucleotides, the CDR3 is TGTGCCAGTAGTATTCTATGGGGGGTTATGAACACTGAAGCTTTCTTT. This sequence encodes CASSILWGVMNTEAFF.

The rearrangement uses TRBV6-5 and TRBJ1-4; TRBD1 might be the D (5 bases). The CDR3 has 15 residues. V dropped 6 bases and J dropped 6 bases, with 17 bases sitting between them. CDR1 and CDR2 from the germline V gene are MNHEY and SVGAGI. The CDR3 DNA is TGTGCCAGCAGACCATGGGGGGGTTCGGATGAAAAACTGTTTTTT. Amino acid sequence: CASRPWGGSDEKLFF.

This clone was seen once. The CDR3 DNA follows: TGTGCCAGCAGCCAGAGCCCCCTGGGGAGAGATACGCAGTATTTT. Translating gives CASSQSPLGRDTQYF. This chain connects TRBV4-2 to TRBJ2-3; a possible D gene is TRBD2 (5 bases). Looked up from germline, CDR1 is LGHNA and CDR2 is YNFKEQ. This CDR3 spans 15 amino acids. V dropped 3 bases and J dropped 5 bases, with 15 bases sitting between them.

V gene TRBV11-2 combines with J gene TRBJ2-1; 7 nucleotides align to TRBD1. The CDR3 runs to 17 residues. CDR1 and CDR2 (germline): SGHAT, FQNNGV. Unmatched junction bases numbered 12, after V lost 0 bases and J lost 7 bases. This CDR3 reads CASSLDGEQGIGNEQFF. The DNA of the CDR3 is TGTGCCAGCAGCTTAGATGGAGAACAGGGGATTGGGAATGAGCAGTTCTTC.

The genes are TRBV30 and TRBJ1-1, with TRBD1 matching over 7 bases. The CDR3 runs 13 residues. The V gene's germline CDR1 is GTSNPN and CDR2 SVGIG (reference sequence). Trimming cost V 5 bases and J 1 base; bases outside gene matches: 4. The DNA of the CDR3 is TGTGCCTGGGACGGACAGGAGAACACTGAAGCTTTCTTT. Amino acid sequence: CAWDGQENTEAFF.

J is TRBJ2-6 and V is TRBV5-1; D gene ambiguous. The CDR3 is made up of 15 amino acids. The ends were cut back, 2 bases at V and 1 base at J, with 7 bases in the middle. Germline V gene sequence: CDR1 SGHRS, CDR2 YFSETQ. CDR3 loop: CASSFIQSGANVLTF. CDR3 bases: TGCGCCAGCAGCTTTATTCAGTCTGGGGCCAACGTCCTGACTTTC.

In this sample, this clone turned up once. The gene calls are TRBV5-6 and TRBJ2-1, with a possible D match to TRBD1 (6 bases). V gave up 2 bases and J gave up 8 bases, with 11 bases separating them. The CDR3 sequence is 13 residues long. Germline-derived CDR1 and CDR2 are SGHDT and YYEEEE. CDR3 in DNA: TGTGCCAGCAGCTTTATCAGGGGAGATGAGCAGTTCTTC. Protein sequence: CASSFIRGDEQFF.